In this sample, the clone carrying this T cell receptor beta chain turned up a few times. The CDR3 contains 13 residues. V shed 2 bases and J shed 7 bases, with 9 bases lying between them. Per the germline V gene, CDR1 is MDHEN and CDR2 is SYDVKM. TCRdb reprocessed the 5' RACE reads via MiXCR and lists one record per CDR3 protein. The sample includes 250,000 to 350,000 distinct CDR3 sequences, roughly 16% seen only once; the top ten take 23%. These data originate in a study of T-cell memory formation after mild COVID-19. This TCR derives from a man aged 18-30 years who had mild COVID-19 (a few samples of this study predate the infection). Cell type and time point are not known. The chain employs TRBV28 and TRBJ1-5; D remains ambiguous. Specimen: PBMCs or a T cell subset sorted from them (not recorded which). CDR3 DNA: TGTGCCAGCAGTTTAATCGGGAGGCAGCCCCAGCATTTT. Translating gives CASSLIGRQPQHF.